The 7 T cell receptor beta chains below were found in one sample sequenced in a study of CXCR3-negative and CXCR3-positive naive CD8 T cells. UMI-labeled 5' RACE yielded the TRB cDNA libraries. After re-calling the 5' RACE reads, TCRdb lists one entry per CDR3 protein, DNA absent. The sample has roughly 89,000 distinct CDR3 sequences. The source material was naive CXCR3- CD8+ T cells from blood. Subset: CD45RO-CCR7+CD27+CD95- naive CD8+ T cells lacking CXCR3 (TNR3-). The receptors were sampled from a human donor in good health. Some clones in this sample may be carry-over from other donors' samples.

This chain connects TRBV6-2 or TRBV6-3 to TRBJ2-7; TCRdb returns TRBD2, unconfirmable since there is no DNA. Germline loops: CDR1 MNHEY, CDR2 SVGEGT. This CDR3 region has 14 residues. CDR3 sequence reads: CASSYGTAYYEQYF.

This sequence joins TRBV29-1 and TRBJ2-2. Germline V CDR1 and CDR2: SQVTM, ANQGSEA. The CDR3 sequence is 12 residues long. The CDR3 sequence: CSVTGNTGELFF.

The gene calls are TRBV5-6 and TRBJ2-3; TCRdb gives TRBD1 as the D gene, but with no DNA this cannot be confirmed. The germline V gene has CDR1 SGHDT and CDR2 YYEEEE. This CDR3 comprises 14 residues. Here the CDR3 reads CASSETGIADTQYF. The whole variable domain, remainder taken from reference TRBV5-6 and TRBJ2-3, is DAGVTQSPTHLIKTRGQQVTLRCSPKSGHDTVSWYQQALGQGPQFIFQYYEEEERQRGNFPDRFSGHQFPNYSSELNVNALLLGDSALYLCASSETGIADTQYFGPGTRLTVL.

The chain joins TRBV20-1 to TRBJ2-1; TCRdb calls TRBD1, which cannot be checked without DNA. CDR3 length: 15 residues. Germline CDR1 reads DFQATT; CDR2 reads SNEGSKA (reference sequence). The CDR3 protein is CSARGLPRDYNEQFF.

The chain employs TRBV7-9 and TRBJ2-7; TCRdb returns TRBD2, unconfirmable since there is no DNA. This CDR3 spans 17 amino acids. Germline loops: CDR1 SEHNR, CDR2 FQNEAQ (reference sequence). CDR3 loop: CASSFPRSGSQPYEQYF. Using reference TRBV7-9 and TRBJ2-7 for the parts outside the CDR3, the full variable domain is DTGVSQNPRHKITKRGQNVTFRCDPISEHNRLYWYRQTLGQGPEFLTYFQNEAQLEKSRLLSDRFSAERPKGSFSTLEIQRTEQGDSAMYLCASSFPRSGSQPYEQYFGPGTRLTVT.

The chain is built from TRBV13 and TRBJ2-1; TCRdb's assignment of TRBD1 cannot be checked, as there is no DNA. This CDR3 region has 15 residues. The germline V gene has CDR1 PRHDT and CDR2 FYEKMQ (reference sequence). The CDR3 here is CASSLRGGLYNEQFF.

The rearrangement links TRBV4-1 to TRBJ1-2; TCRdb indicates TRBD1, and absent DNA this call remains unverified. Germline CDR1 is MGHRA and CDR2 is YSYEKL. CDR3 length: 15 amino acids. The CDR3 loop is CASNRPGQRNYGYTF.